The 9 T cell receptor beta chains below were found in one sample sequenced in a study of T cell clonotyping in hematopoietic cell transplantation. Libraries were prepared by immunoSEQ multiplex PCR; TCRdb keeps only in-frame clonotypes and omits some of them. Here the sample spans about 36,000 clones, roughly 94% being singletons. Documented time point: recipient sample about 28 days before transplant, after cytoreduction. The sequences come from peripheral blood mononuclear cells, collected before stem cell transplant. These receptors came from a man between 35 and 55 years old with chronic myeloid leukemia. Some clones in this sample may be carry-over from other donors' samples.

The gene calls are TRBV28 and TRBJ2-7, with 7 bases identical to TRBD2. J was trimmed by 2 bases and V by 3 bases; bases with no gene match: 1. The CDR3 totals 13 residues. Germline values: CDR1 MDHEN, CDR2 SYDVKM. CDR3 loop: CASSLSGTYEQYF. CDR3 DNA: TGTGCCAGCAGTTTGAGCGGGACCTACGAGCAGTACTTC.

The CDR3 region is CACRGYNEQFF. The CDR3 DNA reads as TGTGCCTGTCGAGGGTACAATGAGCAGTTCTTC. This chain uses TRBV30 with TRBJ2-1; TRBD2 is a possible D gene (5 bases). Germline CDR1 GTSNPN, CDR2 SVGIG (reference sequence). The ends were cut back, 6 bases at V and 4 bases at J, with 7 bases in the middle. The CDR3 is made up of 11 amino acids.

The gene calls are TRBV30 and TRBJ1-1; D is unclear. Germline CDR1 and CDR2: GTSNPN and SVGIG (reference sequence). The V gene lost 5 bases and the J gene lost 1 base, with 20 bases spanning the gap. The CDR3 is made up of 16 amino acids. The CDR3 spells CAWVHPLLIRNTEAFF. In DNA, the CDR3 is TGTGCCTGGGTACACCCGCTATTAATCCGGAACACTGAAGCTTTCTTT.

This clone appeared a few times. The chain links TRBV6-4 to TRBJ1-2; D remains ambiguous. This CDR3 is built from 14 residues. Germline V gives CDR1 MRHNA, CDR2 SNTAGT. Trimming removed 4 bases from V and 4 bases from J, with 13 bases in between. CDR3 sequence reads: CASSVRALIYGYTF. DNA of the CDR3: TGTGCCAGCAGTGTACGGGCCCTGATCTATGGCTACACCTTC.

The chain carries TRBV5-4 and TRBJ1-2; D is perhaps TRBD1 (6 bases). From germline, CDR1 is SGHNT and CDR2 YYREEE (reference sequence). The CDR3 runs to 16 residues. V gave up 0 bases and J gave up 4 bases, with 16 bases separating them. The CDR3 here is CASSLGRGGVSYGYTF. The DNA for the CDR3 is TGTGCCAGCAGCTTGGGCAGGGGAGGTGTTTCCTATGGCTACACCTTC.

The chain couples TRBV7-8 to TRBJ1-2; D is unresolved. This CDR3 comprises 15 residues. Germline CDR1 reads SGHVS; CDR2 reads FQNEAQ. Trimming removed 1 base from V and 5 bases from J, with 14 bases in between. CDR3 sequence reads: CASSLERSSRYGYTF. CDR3 bases: TGTGCCAGCAGCTTAGAAAGGTCCTCTCGGTATGGCTACACCTTC.

This clone was counted once. This chain connects TRBV5-6 to TRBJ2-5; tentatively, D is TRBD2 (6 bases). Trimming removed 0 bases at V and 5 bases at J, with 14 bases between. From germline, CDR1 is SGHDT and CDR2 YYEEEE. This CDR3 contains 15 residues. Written as DNA, the CDR3 is TGTGCCAGCAGCTTGGATCTAGCTGGGGGGGAGACCCAGTACTTC. Amino acids: CASSLDLAGGETQYF.

This rearrangement joins TRBV6-5 to TRBJ1-6; 9 nucleotides match TRBD1. J lost 7 bases, V lost 4 bases, and 8 bases had no gene match. Germline CDR1 is MNHEY and CDR2 is SVGAGI. The CDR3 contains 16 residues. CDR3 DNA sequence: TGTGCCAGCAGTTTACCGGGACAGGGAGTAAATTCACCCCTCCACTTT. Protein product: CASSLPGQGVNSPLHF.

This clone was seen a single time. The rearrangement uses TRBV5-8 and TRBJ1-6, with TRBD1 matching 10 bases. Unmatched junction bases numbered 13, after V lost 3 bases and J lost 10 bases. This CDR3 is built from 17 residues. Germline V gives CDR1 SGHTS, CDR2 YDEGEE. The CDR3 loop is CASSYGTGDYHVSPLHF. The CDR3 DNA is TGTGCCAGCAGCTATGGGACAGGGGACTATCACGTATCACCCCTCCACTTT.